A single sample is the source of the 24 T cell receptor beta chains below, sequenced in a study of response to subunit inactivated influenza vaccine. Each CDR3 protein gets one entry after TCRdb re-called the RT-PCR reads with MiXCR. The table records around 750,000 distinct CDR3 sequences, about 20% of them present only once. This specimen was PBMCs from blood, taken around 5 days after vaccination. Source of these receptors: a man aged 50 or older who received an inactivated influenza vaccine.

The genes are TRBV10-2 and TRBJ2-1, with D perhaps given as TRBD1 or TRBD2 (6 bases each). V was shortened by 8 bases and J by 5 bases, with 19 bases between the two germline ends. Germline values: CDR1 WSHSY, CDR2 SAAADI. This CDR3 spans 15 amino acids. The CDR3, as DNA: TGCGCCAGCCGCGGGACAACTTGGGCGGACAATGAGCAGTTCTTC. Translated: CASRGTTWADNEQFF.

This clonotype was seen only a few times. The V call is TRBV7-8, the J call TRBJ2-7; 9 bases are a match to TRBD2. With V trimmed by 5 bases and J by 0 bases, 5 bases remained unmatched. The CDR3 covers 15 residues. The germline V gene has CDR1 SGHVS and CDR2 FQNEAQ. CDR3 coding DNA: TGTGCCAGCAGCACCTTAGCGGGGGCCTCCTACGAGCAGTACTTC. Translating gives CASSTLAGASYEQYF.

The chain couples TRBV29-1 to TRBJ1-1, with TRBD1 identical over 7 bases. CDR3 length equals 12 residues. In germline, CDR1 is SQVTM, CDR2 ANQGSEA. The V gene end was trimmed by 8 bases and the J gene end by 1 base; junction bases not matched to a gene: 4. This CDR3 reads CSTGQANTEAFF. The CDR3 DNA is TGCAGCACCGGACAGGCGAACACTGAAGCTTTCTTT.

The CDR3 protein is CASSVDRGVSGANVLTF. The CDR3, as DNA: TGTGCCAGCAGCGTAGACAGGGGGGTATCTGGGGCCAACGTCCTGACTTTC. The chain uses TRBV5-8 and TRBJ2-6, with 9 nucleotides matching TRBD1. Trimming took 4 bases from V and 1 from J; bases not matched to a gene: 6. Germline CDR1 SGHTS, CDR2 YDEGEE. This CDR3 region has 17 residues.

The CDR3 spells CASSVEGGGYEQYF. The CDR3 DNA reads as TGTGCCAGCAGCGTAGAGGGGGGCGGCTACGAGCAGTACTTC. The chain is built from TRBV9 and TRBJ2-7; D may correspond to TRBD1 or TRBD2 (6 bases each). Germline V CDR1 and CDR2: SGDLS, YYNGEE. V lost 0 bases, J lost 3 bases, and 10 bases lay in between. CDR3 length equals 14 residues.

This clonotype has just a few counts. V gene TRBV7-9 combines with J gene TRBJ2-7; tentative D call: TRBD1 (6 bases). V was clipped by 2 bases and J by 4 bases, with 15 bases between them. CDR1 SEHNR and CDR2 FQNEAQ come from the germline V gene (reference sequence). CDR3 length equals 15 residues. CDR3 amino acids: CASSLTGTNSYEQYF. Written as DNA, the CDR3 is TGTGCCAGCAGCTTAACGGGGACAAATTCATACGAGCAGTACTTC.

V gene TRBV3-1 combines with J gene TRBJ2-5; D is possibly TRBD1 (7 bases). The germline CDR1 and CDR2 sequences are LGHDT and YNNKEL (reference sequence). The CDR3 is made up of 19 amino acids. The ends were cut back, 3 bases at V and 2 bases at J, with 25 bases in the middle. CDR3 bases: TGTGCCAGCAGCCAGAACCCACGTTGGGGCAGGGGGGTTCAAGAGACCCAGTACTTC. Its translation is CASSQNPRWGRGVQETQYF.

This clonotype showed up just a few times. This CDR3 reads CASSLGAVGSYNEQFF. CDR3 DNA sequence: TGCGCCAGCAGCTTGGGAGCGGTAGGGTCCTACAATGAGCAGTTCTTC. V usage is TRBV5-1 and J usage is TRBJ2-1; D possibly corresponds to TRBD2 (5 bases). Germline CDR1 SGHRS, CDR2 YFSETQ. The V gene lost 0 bases and the J gene lost 1 base, with 11 bases spanning the gap. The CDR3 totals 16 residues.

CDR3 protein: CASSSSGSGGHTDTQYF. The CDR3 nucleotides are TGCGCCAGCAGCTCCTCGGGTAGCGGGGGGCACACAGATACGCAGTATTTT. The rearrangement joins TRBV5-1 to TRBJ2-3; 10 bases line up with TRBD2. CDR3 length equals 17 residues. Germline V lookup: CDR1 SGHRS, CDR2 YFSETQ. V was pared by 3 bases and J by 2 bases, with 9 bases of the junction left unmatched.

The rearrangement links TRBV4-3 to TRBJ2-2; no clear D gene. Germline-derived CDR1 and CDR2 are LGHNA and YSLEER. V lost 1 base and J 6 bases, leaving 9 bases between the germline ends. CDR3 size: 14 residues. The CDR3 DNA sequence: TGCGCCAGCAGCCAAGGAACCCCTCCCGGGGAGCTGTTTTTT. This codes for CASSQGTPPGELFF.

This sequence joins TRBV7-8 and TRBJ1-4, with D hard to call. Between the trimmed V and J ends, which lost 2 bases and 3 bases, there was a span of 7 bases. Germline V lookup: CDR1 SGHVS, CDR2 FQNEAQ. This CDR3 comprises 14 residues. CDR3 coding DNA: TGTGCCAGCAGCTTACTTGCCCCTAATGAAAAACTGTTTTTT. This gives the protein CASSLLAPNEKLFF.

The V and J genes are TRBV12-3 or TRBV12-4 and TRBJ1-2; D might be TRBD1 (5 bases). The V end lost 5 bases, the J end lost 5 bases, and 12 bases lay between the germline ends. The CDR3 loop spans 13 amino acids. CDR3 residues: CASSPDSTYGYTF. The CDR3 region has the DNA TGTGCCAGCAGTCCCGACAGTACTTATGGCTACACCTTC.

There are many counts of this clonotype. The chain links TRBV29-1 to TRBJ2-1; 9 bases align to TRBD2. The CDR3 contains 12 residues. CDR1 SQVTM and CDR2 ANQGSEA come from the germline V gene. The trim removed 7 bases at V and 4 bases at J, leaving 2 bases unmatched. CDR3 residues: CSATSGYNEQFF. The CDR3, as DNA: TGCAGCGCGACTAGCGGTTACAATGAGCAGTTCTTC.

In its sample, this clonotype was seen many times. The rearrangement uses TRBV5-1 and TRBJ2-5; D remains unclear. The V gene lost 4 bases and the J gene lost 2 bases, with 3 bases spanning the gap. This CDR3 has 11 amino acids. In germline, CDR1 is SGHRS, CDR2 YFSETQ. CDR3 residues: CASSVQETQYF. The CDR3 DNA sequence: TGCGCCAGCAGCGTACAAGAGACCCAGTACTTC.

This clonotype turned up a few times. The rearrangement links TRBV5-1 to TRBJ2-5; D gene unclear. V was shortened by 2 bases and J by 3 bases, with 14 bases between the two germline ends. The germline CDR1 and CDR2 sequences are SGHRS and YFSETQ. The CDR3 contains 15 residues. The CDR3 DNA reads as TGCGCCAGCAGCTTTAGGGTGGAACGGGAAGAGACCCAGTACTTC. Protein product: CASSFRVEREETQYF. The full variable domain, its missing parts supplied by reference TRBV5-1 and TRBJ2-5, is KAGVTQTPRYLIKTRGQQVTLSCSPISGHRSVSWYQQTPGQGLQFLFEYFSETQRNKGNFPGRFSGRQFSNSRSEMNVSTLELGDSALYLCASSFRVEREETQYFGPGTRLLVL.

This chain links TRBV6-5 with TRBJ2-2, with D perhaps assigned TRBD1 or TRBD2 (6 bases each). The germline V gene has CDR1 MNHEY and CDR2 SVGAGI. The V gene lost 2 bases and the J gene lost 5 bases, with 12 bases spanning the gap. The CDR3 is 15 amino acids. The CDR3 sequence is CASSYRRGGTGELFF. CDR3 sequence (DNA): TGTGCCAGCAGTTACCGCAGGGGAGGAACCGGGGAGCTGTTTTTT.

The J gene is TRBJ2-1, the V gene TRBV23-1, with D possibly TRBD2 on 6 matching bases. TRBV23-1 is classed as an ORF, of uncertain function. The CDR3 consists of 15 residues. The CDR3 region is CATPGVGSSYNEQFF. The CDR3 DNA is TGCGCTACACCGGGGGTCGGGAGCTCCTACAATGAGCAGTTCTTC.

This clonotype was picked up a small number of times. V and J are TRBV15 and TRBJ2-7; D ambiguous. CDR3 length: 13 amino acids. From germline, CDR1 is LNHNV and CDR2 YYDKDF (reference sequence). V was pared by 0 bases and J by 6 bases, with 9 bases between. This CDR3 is CATSRDSQAEQYF. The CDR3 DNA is TGTGCCACCAGCAGAGATTCCCAGGCCGAGCAGTACTTC.

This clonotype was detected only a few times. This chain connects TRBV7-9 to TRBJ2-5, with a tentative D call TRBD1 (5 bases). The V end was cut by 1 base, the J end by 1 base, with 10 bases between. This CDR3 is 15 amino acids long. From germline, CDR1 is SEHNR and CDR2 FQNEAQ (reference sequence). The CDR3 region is CASSLDGRAQETQYF. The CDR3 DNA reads TGTGCCAGCAGCTTAGATGGCAGGGCCCAAGAGACCCAGTACTTC.

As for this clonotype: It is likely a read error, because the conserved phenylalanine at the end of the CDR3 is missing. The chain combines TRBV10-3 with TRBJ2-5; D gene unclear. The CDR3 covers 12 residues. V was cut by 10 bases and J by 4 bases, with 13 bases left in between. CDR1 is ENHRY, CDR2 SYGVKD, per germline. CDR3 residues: CATREQGETQYS. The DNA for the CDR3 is TGTGCCACCAGAGAGCAAGGAGAGACCCAGTACTCC.

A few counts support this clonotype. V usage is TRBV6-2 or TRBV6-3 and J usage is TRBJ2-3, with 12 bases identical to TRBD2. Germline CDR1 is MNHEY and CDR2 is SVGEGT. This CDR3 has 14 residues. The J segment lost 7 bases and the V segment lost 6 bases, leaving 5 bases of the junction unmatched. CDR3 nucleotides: TGTGCCAGCAGCACTAGCGGGAGGATATATACGCAGTATTTT. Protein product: CASSTSGRIYTQYF.

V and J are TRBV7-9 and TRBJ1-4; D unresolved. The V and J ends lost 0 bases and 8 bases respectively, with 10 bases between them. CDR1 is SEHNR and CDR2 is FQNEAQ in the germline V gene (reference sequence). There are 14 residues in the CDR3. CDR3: CASSLAAEWEKLFF. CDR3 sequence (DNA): TGTGCCAGCAGCTTAGCAGCCGAATGGGAAAAACTGTTTTTT.

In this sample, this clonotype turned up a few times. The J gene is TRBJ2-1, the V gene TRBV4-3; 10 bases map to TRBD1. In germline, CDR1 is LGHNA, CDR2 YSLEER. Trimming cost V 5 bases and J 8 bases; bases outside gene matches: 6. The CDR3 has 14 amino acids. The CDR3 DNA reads TGCGCCAGCAGCGACCGGGACAGGGGCCATGAGCAGTTCTTC. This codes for CASSDRDRGHEQFF.

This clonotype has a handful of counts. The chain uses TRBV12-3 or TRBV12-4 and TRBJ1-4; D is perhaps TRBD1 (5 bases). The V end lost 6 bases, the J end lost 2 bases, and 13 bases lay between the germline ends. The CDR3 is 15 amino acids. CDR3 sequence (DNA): TGTGCCAGCAGGTTGTCTGGGGGTACTAATGAAAAACTGTTTTTT. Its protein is CASRLSGGTNEKLFF.